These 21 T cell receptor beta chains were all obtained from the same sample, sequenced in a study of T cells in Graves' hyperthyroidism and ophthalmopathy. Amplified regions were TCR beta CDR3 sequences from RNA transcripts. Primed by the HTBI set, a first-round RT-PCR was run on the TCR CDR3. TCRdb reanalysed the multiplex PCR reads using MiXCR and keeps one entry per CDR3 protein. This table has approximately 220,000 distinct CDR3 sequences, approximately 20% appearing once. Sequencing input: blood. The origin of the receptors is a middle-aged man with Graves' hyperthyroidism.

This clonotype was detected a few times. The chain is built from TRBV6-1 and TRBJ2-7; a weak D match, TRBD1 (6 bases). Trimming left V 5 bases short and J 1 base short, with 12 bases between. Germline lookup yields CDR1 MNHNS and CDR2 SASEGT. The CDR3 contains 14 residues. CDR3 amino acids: CASSSRDISYEQYF. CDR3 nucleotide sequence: TGTGCCAGCAGTTCGAGGGACATATCCTACGAGCAGTACTTC.

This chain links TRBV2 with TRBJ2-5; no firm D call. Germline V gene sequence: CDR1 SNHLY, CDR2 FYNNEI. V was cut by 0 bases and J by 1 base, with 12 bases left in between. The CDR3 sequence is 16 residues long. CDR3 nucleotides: TGTGCCAGCAGTGAAGCGCTTCGAGGCGCCCAAGAGACCCAGTACTTC. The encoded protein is CASSEALRGAQETQYF.

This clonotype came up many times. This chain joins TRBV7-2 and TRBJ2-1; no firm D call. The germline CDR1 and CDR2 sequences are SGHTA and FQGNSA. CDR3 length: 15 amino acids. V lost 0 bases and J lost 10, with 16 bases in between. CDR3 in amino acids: CASSLAIGSGAEQFF. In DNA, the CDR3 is TGTGCCAGCAGCTTAGCCATCGGTTCAGGTGCGGAGCAGTTCTTC.

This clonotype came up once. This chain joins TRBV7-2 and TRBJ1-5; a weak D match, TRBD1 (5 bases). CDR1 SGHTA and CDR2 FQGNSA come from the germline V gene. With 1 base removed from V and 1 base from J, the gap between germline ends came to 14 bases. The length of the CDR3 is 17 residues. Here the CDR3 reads CASSLVLGGGSNQPQHF. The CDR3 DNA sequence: TGTGCCAGCAGCTTAGTTTTGGGCGGGGGGAGCAATCAGCCCCAGCATTTT.

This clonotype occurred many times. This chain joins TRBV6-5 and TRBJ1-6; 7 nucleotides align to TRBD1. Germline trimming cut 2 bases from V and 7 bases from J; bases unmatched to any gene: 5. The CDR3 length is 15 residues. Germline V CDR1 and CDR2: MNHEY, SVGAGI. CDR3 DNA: TGTGCCAGCAGTTACGGCCCCAGGGGGAATTCACCCCTCCACTTT. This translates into CASSYGPRGNSPLHF.

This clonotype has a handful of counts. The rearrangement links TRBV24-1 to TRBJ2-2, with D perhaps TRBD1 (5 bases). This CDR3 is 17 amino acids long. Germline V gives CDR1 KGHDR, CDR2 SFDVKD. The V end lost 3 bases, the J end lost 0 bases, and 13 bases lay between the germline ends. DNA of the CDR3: TGTGCCACCAGTGATCCATCGACGGACACGAACACCGGGGAGCTGTTTTTT. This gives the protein CATSDPSTDTNTGELFF.

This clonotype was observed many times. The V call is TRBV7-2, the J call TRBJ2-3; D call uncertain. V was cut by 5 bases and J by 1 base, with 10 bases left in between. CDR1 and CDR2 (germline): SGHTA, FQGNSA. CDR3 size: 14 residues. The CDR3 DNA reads TGTGCCAGCAGCGTAAACATGGGCACAGATACGCAGTATTTT. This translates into CASSVNMGTDTQYF.

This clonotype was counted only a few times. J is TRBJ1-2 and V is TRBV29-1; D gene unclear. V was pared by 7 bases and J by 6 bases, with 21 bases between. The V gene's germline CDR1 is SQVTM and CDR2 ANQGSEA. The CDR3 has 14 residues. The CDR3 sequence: CSETGLGNLDGYTF. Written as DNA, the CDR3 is TGCAGCGAGACTGGACTTGGCAATTTGGATGGCTACACCTTC.

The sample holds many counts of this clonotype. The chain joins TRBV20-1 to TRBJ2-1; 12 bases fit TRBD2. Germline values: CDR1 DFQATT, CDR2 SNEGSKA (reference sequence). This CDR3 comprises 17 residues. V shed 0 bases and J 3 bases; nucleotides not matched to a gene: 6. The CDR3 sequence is CSARDSGLAGFYNEQFF. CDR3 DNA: TGCAGTGCTAGAGATTCAGGACTAGCGGGGTTCTACAATGAGCAGTTCTTC.

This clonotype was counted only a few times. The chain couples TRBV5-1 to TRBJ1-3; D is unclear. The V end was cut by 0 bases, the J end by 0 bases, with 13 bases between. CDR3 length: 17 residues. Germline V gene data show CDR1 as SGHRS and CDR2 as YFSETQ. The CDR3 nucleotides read TGCGCCAGCAGCTTGGCACAGACTCACCACTCTGGAAACACCATATATTTT. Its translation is CASSLAQTHHSGNTIYF.

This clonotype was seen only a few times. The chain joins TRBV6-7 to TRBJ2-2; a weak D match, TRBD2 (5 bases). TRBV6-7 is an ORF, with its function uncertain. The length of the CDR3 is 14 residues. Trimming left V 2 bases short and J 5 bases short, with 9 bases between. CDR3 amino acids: CASSYEGETGELFF. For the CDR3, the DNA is TGTGCCAGCAGTTACGAGGGAGAGACCGGGGAGCTGTTTTTT.

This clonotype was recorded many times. The CDR3 DNA is TGTGCCAGCAGTTTAGGTAGGCCCTCTGGGGCCAACGTCCTGACTTTC. Amino acids: CASSLGRPSGANVLTF. This chain uses TRBV28 with TRBJ2-6; unclear D gene. V lost 2 bases to trimming and J lost 0 bases, with 8 bases between them. Per germline, CDR1 MDHEN and CDR2 SYDVKM. The CDR3 has 16 residues.

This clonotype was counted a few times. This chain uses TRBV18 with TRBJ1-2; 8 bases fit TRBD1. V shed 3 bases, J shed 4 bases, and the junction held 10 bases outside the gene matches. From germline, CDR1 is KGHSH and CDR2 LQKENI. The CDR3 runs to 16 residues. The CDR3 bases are TGTGCCAGCTCACCGGGGACAGGCCACTTGGGCTATGGCTACACCTTC. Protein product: CASSPGTGHLGYGYTF. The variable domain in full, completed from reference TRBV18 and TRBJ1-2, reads NAGVMQNPRHLVRRRGQEARLRCSPMKGHSHVYWYRQLPEEGLKFMVYLQKENIIDESGMPKERFSAEFPKEGPSILRIQQVVRGDSAAYFCASSPGTGHLGYGYTFGSGTRLTVV.

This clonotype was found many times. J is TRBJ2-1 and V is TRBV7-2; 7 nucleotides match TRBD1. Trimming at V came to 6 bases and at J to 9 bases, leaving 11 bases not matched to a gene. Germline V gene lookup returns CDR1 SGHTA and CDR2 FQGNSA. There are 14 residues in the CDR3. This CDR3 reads CASRDGRGRGEQFF. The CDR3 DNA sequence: TGTGCCAGCAGGGACGGTAGGGGGCGCGGTGAGCAGTTCTTC.

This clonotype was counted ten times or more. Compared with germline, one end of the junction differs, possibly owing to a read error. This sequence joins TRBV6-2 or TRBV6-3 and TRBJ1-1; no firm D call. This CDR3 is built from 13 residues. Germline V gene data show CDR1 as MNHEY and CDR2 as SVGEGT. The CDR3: CATSLVGDTEAFF. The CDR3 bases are TGTGCCACCAGTTTGGTTGGGGATACTGAAGCTTTCTTT.

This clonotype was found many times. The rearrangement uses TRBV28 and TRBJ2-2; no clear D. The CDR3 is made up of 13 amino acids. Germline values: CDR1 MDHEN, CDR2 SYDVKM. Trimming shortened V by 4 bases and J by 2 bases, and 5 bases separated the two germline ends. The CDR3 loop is CASSYLNTGELFF. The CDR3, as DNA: TGTGCCAGCAGTTACCTAAACACCGGGGAGCTGTTTTTT.

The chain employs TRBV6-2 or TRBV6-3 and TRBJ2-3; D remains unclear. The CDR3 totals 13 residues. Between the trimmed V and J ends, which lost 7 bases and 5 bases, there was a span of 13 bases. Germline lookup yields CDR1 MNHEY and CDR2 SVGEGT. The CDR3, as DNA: TGTGCCAGCACTGCCCCACAGAAAGATACGCAGTATTTT. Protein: CASTAPQKDTQYF.

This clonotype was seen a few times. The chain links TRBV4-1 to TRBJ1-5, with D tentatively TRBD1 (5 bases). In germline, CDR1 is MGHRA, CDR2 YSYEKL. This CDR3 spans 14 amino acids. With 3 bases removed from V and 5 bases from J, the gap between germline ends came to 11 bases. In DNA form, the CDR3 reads TGCGCCAGCAGCCAGATAGACAGAGATCAGCCCCAGCATTTT. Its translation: CASSQIDRDQPQHF.

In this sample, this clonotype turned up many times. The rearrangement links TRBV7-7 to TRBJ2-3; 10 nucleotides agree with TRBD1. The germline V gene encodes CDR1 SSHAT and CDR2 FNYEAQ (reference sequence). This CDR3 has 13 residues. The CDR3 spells CASGTGGTDTQYF. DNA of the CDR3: TGTGCTAGCGGGACAGGGGGCACAGATACGCAGTATTTT.

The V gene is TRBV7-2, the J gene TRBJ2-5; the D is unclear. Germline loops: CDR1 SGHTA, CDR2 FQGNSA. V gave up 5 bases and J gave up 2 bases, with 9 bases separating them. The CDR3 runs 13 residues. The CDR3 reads CASSRWVQETQYF. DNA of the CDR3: TGTGCCAGCAGCCGTTGGGTGCAAGAGACCCAGTACTTC.

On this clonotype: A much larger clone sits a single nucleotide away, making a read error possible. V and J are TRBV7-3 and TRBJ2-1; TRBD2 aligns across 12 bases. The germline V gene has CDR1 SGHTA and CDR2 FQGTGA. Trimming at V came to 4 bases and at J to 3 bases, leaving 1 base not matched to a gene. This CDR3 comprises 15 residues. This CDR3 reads CASSSSGGDYNEQFF. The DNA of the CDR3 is TGTGCCAGCAGCTCTAGCGGGGGGGACTACAATGAGCAGTTCTTC.